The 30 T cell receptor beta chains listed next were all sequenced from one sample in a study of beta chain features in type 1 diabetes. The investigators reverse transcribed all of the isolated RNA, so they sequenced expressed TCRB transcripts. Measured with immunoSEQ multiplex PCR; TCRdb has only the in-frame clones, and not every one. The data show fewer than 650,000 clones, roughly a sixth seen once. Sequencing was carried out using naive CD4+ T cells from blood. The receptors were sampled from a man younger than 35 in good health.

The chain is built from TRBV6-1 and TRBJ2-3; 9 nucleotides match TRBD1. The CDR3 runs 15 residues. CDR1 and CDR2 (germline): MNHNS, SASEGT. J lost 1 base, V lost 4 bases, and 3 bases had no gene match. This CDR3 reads CASSVRDRGTDTQYF. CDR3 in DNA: TGTGCCAGCAGTGTCCGGGACAGGGGCACAGATACGCAGTATTTT.

CDR3 in amino acids: CAISHITGEAGGYTF. Here the CDR3 DNA reads TGTGCCATCAGTCACATCACAGGGGAGGCGGGCGGCTACACCTTC. The V call is TRBV10-3, the J call TRBJ1-2; TRBD1 matches at 7 bases. J was trimmed by 8 bases and V by 5 bases; bases with no gene match: 14. Per the germline V gene, CDR1 is ENHRY and CDR2 is SYGVKD. The CDR3 consists of 15 residues.

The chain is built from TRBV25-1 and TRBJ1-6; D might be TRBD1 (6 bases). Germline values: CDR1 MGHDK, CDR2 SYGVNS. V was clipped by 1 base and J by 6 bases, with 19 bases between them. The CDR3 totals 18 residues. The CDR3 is CASSEWGGRGPGNSPLHF. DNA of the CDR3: TGTGCCAGCAGTGAATGGGGGGGCAGGGGTCCAGGTAATTCACCCCTCCACTTT.

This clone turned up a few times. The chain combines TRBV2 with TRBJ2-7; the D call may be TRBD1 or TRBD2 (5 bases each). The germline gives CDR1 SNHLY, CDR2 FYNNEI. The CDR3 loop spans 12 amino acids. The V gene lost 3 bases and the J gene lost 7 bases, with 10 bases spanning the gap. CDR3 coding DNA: TGTGCCAGCAGTGAGCTGGGGGTTGAGCAGTACTTC. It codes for CASSELGVEQYF.

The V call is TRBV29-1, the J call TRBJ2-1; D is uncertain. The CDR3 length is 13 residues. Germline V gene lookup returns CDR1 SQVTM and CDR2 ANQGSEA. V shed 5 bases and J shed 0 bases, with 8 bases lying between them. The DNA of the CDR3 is TGCAGCGTTTCAGTCCGCTCCTACAATGAGCAGTTCTTC. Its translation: CSVSVRSYNEQFF.

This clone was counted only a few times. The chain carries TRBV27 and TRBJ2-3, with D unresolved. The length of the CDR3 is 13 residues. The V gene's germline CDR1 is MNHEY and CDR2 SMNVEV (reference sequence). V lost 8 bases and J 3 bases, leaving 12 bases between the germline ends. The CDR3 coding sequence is TGTGCCAGCGGTAGTAGGTGGACAGATACGCAGTATTTT. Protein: CASGSRWTDTQYF.

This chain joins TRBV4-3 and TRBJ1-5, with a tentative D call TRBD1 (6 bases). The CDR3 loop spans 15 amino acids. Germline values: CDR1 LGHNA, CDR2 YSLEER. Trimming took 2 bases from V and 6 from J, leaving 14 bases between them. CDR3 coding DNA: TGCGCCAGCAGCCAAATTACAGGGTCGGGTCAGCCCCAGCATTTT. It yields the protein CASSQITGSGQPQHF.

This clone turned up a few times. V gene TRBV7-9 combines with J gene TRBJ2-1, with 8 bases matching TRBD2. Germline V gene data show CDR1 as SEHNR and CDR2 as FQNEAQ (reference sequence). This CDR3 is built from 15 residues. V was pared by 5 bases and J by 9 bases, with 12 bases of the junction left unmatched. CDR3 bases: TGTGCCAGCAGCACCGGACTAGCTTGGATGGGTGAGCAGTTCTTC. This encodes CASSTGLAWMGEQFF.

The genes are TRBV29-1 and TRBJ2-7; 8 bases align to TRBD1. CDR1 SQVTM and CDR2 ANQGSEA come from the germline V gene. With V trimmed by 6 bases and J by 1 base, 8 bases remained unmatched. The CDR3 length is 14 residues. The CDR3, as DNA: TGCAGCGTCGCGGGACAGGTGCTTTCCTACGAGCAGTACTTC. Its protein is CSVAGQVLSYEQYF.

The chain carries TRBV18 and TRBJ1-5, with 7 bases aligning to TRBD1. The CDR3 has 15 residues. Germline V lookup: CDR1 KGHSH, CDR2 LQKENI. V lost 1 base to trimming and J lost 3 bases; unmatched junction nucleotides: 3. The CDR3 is CASSPHRGPNQPQHF. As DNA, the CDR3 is TGTGCCAGCTCACCACACAGGGGTCCCAATCAGCCCCAGCATTTT.

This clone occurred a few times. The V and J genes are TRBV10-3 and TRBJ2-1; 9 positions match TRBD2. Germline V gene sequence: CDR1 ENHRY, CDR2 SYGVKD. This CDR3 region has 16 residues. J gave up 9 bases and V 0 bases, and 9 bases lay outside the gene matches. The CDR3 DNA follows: TGTGCCATCAGTGAGTCGAGCGGGGGGCGCGCGGGTGAGCAGTTCTTC. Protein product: CAISESSGGRAGEQFF.

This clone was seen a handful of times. CDR3 DNA: TGCAGCGTTTTCTCTAAGGCCGGAAAGGGCAACACTGAAGCTTTCTTT. This sequence encodes CSVFSKAGKGNTEAFF. The rearrangement uses TRBV29-1 and TRBJ1-1; unclear D gene. The CDR3 has 16 amino acids. The V end lost 5 bases, the J end lost 2 bases, and 21 bases lay between the germline ends. Germline lookup yields CDR1 SQVTM and CDR2 ANQGSEA.

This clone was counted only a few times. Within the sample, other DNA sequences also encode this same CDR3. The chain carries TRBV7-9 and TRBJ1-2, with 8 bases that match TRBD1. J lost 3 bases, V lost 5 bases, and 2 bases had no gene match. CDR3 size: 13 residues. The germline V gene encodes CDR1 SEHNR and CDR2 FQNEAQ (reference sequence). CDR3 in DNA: TGTGCCAGCAGCCTGGGACAGGACTATGGCTACACCTTC. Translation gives CASSLGQDYGYTF.

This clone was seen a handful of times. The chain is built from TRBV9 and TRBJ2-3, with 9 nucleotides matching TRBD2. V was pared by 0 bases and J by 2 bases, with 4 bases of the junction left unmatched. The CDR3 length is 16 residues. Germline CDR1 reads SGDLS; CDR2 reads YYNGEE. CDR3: CASSVGGGAITDTQYF. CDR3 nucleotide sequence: TGTGCCAGCAGCGTAGGCGGGGGGGCCATCACAGATACGCAGTATTTT.

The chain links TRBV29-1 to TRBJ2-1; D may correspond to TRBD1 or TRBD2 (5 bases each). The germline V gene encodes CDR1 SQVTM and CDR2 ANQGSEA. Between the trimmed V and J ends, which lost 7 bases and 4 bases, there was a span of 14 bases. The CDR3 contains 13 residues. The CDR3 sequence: CSASGRVYNEQFF. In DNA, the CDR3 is TGCAGCGCGTCGGGACGGGTATACAATGAGCAGTTCTTC.

The CDR3 here is CASSLVLRGQETQYF. CDR3 coding DNA: TGCGCCAGCAGCTTGGTACTCCGGGGGCAAGAGACCCAGTACTTC. The chain links TRBV5-1 to TRBJ2-5, with D perhaps matching TRBD2 (6 bases). Germline loops: CDR1 SGHRS, CDR2 YFSETQ. CDR3 size: 15 residues. Trimming cost V 0 bases and J 2 bases, with 11 bases left between them.

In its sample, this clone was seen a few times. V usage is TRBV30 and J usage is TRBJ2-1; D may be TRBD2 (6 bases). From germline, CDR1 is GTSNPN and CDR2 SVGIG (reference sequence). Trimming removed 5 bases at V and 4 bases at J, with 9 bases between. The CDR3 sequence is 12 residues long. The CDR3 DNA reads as TGTGCCTGGGGGACTGAATACAATGAGCAGTTCTTC. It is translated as CAWGTEYNEQFF.

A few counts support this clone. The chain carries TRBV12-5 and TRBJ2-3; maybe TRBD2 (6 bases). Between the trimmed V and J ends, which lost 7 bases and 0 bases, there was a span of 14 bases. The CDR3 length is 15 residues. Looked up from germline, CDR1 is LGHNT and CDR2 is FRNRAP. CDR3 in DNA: TGTGCTAGTGTCCCCTCAGGGACTAGCACAGATACGCAGTATTTT. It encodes CASVPSGTSTDTQYF.

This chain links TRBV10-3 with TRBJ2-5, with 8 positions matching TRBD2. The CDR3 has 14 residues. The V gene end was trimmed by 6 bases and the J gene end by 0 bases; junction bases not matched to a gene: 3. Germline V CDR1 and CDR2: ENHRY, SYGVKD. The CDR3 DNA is TGTGCCATCAGGTCTAGCGGGTACCAAGAGACCCAGTACTTC. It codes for CAIRSSGYQETQYF.

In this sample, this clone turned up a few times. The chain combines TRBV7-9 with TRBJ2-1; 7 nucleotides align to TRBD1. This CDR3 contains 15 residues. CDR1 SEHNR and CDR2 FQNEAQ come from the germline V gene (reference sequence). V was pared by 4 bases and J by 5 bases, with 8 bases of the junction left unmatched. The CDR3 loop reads CASSSQGLPNNEQFF. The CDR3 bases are TGTGCCAGCAGCTCACAGGGGCTGCCAAACAATGAGCAGTTCTTC.

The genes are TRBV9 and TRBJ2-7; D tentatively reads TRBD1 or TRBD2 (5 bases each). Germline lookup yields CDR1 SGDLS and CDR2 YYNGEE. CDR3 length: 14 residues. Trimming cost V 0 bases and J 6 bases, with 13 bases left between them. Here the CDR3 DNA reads TGTGCCAGCAGCGTAGTGGGGGTCGAGGGCGAGCAGTACTTC. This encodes CASSVVGVEGEQYF.

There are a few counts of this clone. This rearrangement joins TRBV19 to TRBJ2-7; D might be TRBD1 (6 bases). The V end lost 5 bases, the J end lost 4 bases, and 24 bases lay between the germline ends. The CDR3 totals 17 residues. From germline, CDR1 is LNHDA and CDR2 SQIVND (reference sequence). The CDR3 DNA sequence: TGTGCCAGTAGTCCCCGGGGACCGGGACACCCTGGGTACGAGCAGTACTTC. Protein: CASSPRGPGHPGYEQYF.

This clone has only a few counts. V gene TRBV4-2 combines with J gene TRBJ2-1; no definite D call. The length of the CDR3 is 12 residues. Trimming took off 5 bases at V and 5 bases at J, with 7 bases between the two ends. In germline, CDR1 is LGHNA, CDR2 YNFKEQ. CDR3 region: CASSKQHNEQFF. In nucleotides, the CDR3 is TGTGCCAGCAGCAAACAGCACAATGAGCAGTTCTTC.

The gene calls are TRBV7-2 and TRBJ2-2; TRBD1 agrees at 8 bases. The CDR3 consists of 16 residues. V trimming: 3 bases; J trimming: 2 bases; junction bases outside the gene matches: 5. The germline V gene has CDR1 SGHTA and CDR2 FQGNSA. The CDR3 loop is CASSFNRGDNTGELFF. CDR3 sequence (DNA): TGTGCCAGCAGCTTTAACAGGGGGGATAACACCGGGGAGCTGTTTTTT.

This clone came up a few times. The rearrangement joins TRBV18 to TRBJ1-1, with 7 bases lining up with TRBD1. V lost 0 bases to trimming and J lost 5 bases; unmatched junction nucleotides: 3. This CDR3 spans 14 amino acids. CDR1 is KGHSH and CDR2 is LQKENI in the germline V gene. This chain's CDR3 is CASSPPGQRTEAFF. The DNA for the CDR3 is TGTGCCAGCTCACCACCGGGACAGCGGACTGAAGCTTTCTTT.

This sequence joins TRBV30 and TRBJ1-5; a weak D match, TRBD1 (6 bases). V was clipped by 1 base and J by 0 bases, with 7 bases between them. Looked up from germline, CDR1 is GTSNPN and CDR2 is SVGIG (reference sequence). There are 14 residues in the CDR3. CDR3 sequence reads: CAWSGTVSNQPQHF. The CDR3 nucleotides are TGTGCCTGGAGTGGGACAGTTAGCAATCAGCCCCAGCATTTT.

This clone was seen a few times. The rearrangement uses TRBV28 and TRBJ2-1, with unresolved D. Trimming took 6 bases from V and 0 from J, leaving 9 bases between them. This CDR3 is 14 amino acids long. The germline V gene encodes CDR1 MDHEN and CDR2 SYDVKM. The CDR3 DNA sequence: TGTGCCAGCAGGCCTAGGCCCTCCTACAATGAGCAGTTCTTC. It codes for CASRPRPSYNEQFF.

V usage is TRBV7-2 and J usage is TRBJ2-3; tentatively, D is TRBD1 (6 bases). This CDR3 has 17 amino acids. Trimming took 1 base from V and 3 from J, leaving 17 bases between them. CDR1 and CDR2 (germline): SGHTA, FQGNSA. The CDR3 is CASSLVAPGQKTDTQYF. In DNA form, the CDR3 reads TGTGCCAGCAGCTTAGTTGCGCCCGGACAGAAAACAGATACGCAGTATTTT.

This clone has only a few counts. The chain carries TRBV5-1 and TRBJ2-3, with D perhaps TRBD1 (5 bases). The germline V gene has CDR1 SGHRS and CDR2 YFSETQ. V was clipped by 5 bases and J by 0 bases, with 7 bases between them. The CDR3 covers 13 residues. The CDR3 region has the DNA TGCGCCAGCAGGCCAGGGAGCACAGATACGCAGTATTTT. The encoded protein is CASRPGSTDTQYF. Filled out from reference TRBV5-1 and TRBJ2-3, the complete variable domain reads KAGVTQTPRYLIKTRGQQVTLSCSPISGHRSVSWYQQTPGQGLQFLFEYFSETQRNKGNFPGRFSGRQFSNSRSEMNVSTLELGDSALYLCASRPGSTDTQYFGPGTRLTVL.

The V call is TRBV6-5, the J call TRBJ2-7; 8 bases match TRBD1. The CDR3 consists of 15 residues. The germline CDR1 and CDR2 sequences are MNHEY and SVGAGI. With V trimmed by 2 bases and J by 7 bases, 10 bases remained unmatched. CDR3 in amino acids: CASSYTGTGIREQYF. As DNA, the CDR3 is TGTGCCAGCAGTTACACCGGGACAGGAATACGGGAGCAGTACTTC.